This T cell receptor (beta chain) was identified during a study of brain T cells in children with intractable seizures. Notes on the study in general: Patients' HCMV serostatus was unknown; virus specificity rests on CDR3 similarity alone. Clones missing pre-surgery may reflect undersampling of that blood sample.

In regard to this clone: The antigen is undetermined.

Time point described: blood from clinic visit 5 months post-surgery; TSC patient then seizure free. Surgery cases with the highest brain T cell transcript signatures were chosen for sequencing. Before surgery, patients took at least one anti-epileptic drug. Generated by immunoSEQ multiplex PCR, the TCRdb table keeps only in-frame clones and is missing some. The top ten hold under 7% of the sample, which has about 320,000 clones, about 94% seen once. J gave up 4 bases and V 3 bases, and 7 bases lay outside the gene matches. This CDR3 spans 15 amino acids. The V gene's germline CDR1 is MGHRA and CDR2 YSYEKL.

This clonotype was obtained from a boy under two years old with tuberous sclerosis and intractable seizures. The specimen comprised peripheral blood, sampled 4 to 5 months after surgery. The V call is TRBV4-1, the J call TRBJ2-7; 9 bases match TRBD2. The CDR3 spells CASSQPAGGLYEQYF. The DNA for the CDR3 is TGCGCCAGCAGCCAGCCAGCGGGAGGTTTATACGAGCAGTACTTC.